The 2 T cell receptor beta chains below were found in one sample sequenced in a study of blood T cell repertoires in COVID-19. Data came from immunoSEQ multiplex PCR; TCRdb stores just in-frame clones and leaves some out. This table holds 250,000 to 350,000 clones, about nine tenths found once. What was sequenced was peripheral blood. The receptors derive from a woman aged 45-65 years with COVID-19, enrolled during active disease.

This chain connects TRBV30 to TRBJ1-1; 8 nucleotides line up with TRBD1. The CDR3 contains 14 residues. V lost 2 bases and J lost 4; bases outside the gene matches: 6. Germline CDR1 is GTSNPN and CDR2 is SVGIG (reference sequence). The CDR3 protein is CAWSRTGRVTEAFF. Here the CDR3 DNA reads TGTGCCTGGAGTCGGACAGGGAGAGTCACTGAAGCTTTCTTT.

The chain links TRBV18 to TRBJ2-1, with D hard to call. Germline V CDR1 and CDR2: KGHSH, LQKENI. This CDR3 region has 14 residues. Trimming cost V 6 bases and J 5 bases, with 14 bases left between them. CDR3 bases: TGTGCCAGCTCCGGTGGAACGGGTGACAATGAGCAGTTCTTC. It codes for CASSGGTGDNEQFF.